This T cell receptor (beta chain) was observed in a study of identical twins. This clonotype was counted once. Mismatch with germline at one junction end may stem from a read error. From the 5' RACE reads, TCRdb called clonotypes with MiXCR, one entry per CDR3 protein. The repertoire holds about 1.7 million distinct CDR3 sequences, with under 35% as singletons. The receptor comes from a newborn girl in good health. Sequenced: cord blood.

CDR3 amino acids: CDSSSWGAGEKLFF. The CDR3 DNA follows: TGTGACAGCAGCTCATGGGGGGCTGGTGAAAAACTGTTTTTT. The chain recombines TRBV7-9 with TRBJ1-4; maybe TRBD1 (6 bases). The germline V gene encodes CDR1 SEHNR and CDR2 FQNEAQ (reference sequence). This CDR3 comprises 14 residues.